This TCR beta chain was sequenced in a study of T cell responses to AZD1222 COVID-19 vaccine. Study information: Pooling of second doses given at about 4 or about 12 weeks was done. Findings and limits, study-wide: It was only a handful of AZD1222 recipients who were seropositive at baseline. The peak T cell response came first, and repertoires were sampled only after it. Mostly white British, mostly female donors; authors suggested clonal diversity may be underestimated.

With 8 bases removed from V and 2 bases from J, the gap between germline ends came to 12 bases. Germline assignment: CDR1 SEHNR and CDR2 FQNEAQ (reference sequence). The CDR3 is 13 residues long. Only in-frame clones appear in the TCRdb table, and some are missing; sequencing was by immunoSEQ multiplex PCR. This sample has 110,000 to 150,000 clones, with approximately 89% found just once. This clone showed up just once. Its antigen is not identified. Sequencing was performed on peripheral blood, taken on day 0 of AZD1222 vaccination. The sequence was obtained from an adult in good health. The rearrangement uses TRBV7-9 and TRBJ1-1; possibly TRBD1 for D (5 bases). The CDR3 reads CASALGGNTEAFF. The CDR3 region has the DNA TGTGCCAGCGCTTTGGGGGGAAACACTGAAGCTTTCTTT.